This entry features one T cell receptor (beta chain) sequence. Its antigen is currently unknown. Additional DNA sequences in this sample encode the identical CDR3. The trim removed 3 bases at V and 1 base at J, leaving 4 bases unmatched. CDR1 is SGDLS and CDR2 is YYNGEE in the germline V gene. This CDR3 contains 16 residues. Primers: 60 V beta forward and 13 J beta reverse. Produced via immunoSEQ multiplex PCR; TCRdb's table is partial and in-frame only. This table holds tens of thousands of clones, 85% to 90% found once. The data were obtained in a study of glioma-infiltrating T cells after dendritic cell vaccination. The wider study: Patients had newly diagnosed or recurrent glioblastoma and received dendritic cell vaccines.

No glioblastoma patient carried an isocitrate dehydrogenase mutation. Findings and caveats of the study: Only a small number of patients had complete blood and tumor samples.

The source is a human donor with glioblastoma. Sequenced here: blood, sampled before dendritic cell vaccination. The chain is built from TRBV9 and TRBJ2-1; 10 positions agree with TRBD2. CDR3 residues: CASSATSGASYNEQFF. The CDR3 nucleotides are TGTGCCAGCAGCGCAACTAGCGGGGCTTCCTACAATGAGCAGTTCTTC.